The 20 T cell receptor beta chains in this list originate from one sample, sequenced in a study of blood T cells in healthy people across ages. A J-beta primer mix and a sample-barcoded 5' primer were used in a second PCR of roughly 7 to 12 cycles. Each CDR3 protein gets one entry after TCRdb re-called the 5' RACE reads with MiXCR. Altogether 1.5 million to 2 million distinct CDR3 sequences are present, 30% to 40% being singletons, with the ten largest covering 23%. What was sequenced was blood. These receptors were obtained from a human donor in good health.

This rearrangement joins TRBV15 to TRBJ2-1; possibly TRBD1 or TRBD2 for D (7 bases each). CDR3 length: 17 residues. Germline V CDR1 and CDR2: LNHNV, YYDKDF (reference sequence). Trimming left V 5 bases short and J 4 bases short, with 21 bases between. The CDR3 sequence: CATSRRAGGVMYNEQFF. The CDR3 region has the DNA TGTGCCACCAGCCGGCGGGCAGGGGGGGTGATGTACAATGAGCAGTTCTTC.

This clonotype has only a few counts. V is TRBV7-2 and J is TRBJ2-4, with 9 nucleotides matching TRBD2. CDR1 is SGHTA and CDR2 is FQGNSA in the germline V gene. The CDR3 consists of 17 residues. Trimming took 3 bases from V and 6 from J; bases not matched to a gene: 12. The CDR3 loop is CASSFHHSGGPRNIQYF. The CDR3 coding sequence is TGTGCCAGCAGCTTTCACCATAGCGGGGGCCCTCGAAACATTCAGTACTTC.

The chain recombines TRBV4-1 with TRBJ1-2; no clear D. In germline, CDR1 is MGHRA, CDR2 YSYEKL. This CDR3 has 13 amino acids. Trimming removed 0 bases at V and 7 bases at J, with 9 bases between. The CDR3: CASSQDRSLGYTF. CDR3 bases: TGCGCCAGCAGCCAAGATCGGAGCCTTGGCTACACCTTC.

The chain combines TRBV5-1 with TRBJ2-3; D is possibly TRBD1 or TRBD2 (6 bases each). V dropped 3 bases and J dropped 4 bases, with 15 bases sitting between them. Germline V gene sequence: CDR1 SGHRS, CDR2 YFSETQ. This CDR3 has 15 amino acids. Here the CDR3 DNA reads TGCGCCAGCAGCTCGGGACACCCTAGCGCAGATACGCAGTATTTT. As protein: CASSSGHPSADTQYF.

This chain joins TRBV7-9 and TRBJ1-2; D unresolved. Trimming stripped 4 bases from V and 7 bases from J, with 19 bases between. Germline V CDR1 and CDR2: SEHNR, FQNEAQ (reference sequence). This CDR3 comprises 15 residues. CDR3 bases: TGTGCCAGCAGCTCATACCTCGAAGCAACGGGTGGCTACACCTTC. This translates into CASSSYLEATGGYTF.

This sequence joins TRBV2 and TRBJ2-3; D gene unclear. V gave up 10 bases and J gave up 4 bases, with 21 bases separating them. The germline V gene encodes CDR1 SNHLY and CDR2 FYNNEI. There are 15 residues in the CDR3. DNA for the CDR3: TGTGCCAACCATCGACTCTTTTTAACACCAGATACGCAGTATTTT. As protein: CANHRLFLTPDTQYF.

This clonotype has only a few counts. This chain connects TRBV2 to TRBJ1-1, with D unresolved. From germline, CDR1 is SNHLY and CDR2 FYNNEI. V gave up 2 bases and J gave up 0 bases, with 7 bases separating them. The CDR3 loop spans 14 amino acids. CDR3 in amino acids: CASSEWEVNTEAFF. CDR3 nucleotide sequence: TGTGCCAGCAGTGAATGGGAGGTGAACACTGAAGCTTTCTTT.

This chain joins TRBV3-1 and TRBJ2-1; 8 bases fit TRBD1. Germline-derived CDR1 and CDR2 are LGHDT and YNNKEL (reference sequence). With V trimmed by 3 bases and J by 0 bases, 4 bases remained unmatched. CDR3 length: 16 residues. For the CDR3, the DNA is TGTGCCAGCAGCCAGACAGGGGTAGGCTCCTACAATGAGCAGTTCTTC. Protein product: CASSQTGVGSYNEQFF.

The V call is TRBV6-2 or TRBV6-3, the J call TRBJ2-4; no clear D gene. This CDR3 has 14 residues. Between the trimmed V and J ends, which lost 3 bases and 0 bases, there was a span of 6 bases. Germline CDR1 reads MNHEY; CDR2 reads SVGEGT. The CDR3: CASSYTSAKNIQYF. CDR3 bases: TGTGCCAGCAGTTATACCTCAGCCAAAAACATTCAGTACTTC.

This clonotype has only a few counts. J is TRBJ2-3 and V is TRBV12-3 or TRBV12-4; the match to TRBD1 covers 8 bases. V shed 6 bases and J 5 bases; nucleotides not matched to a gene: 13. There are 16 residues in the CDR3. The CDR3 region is CASSQGAAGSQDTQYF. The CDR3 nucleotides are TGTGCCAGCAGCCAGGGGGCCGCAGGGTCACAAGATACGCAGTATTTT.

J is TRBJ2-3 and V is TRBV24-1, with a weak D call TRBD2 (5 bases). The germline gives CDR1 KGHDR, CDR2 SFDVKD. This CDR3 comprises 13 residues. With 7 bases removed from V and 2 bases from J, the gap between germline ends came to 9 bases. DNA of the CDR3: TGTGCCACCAGGGACTTTTACACAGATACGCAGTATTTT. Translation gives CATRDFYTDTQYF.

CDR3 in DNA: TGCGCCAGCAGCCCTCTAGTGGAAGGGGACTATGGCTACACCTTC. Translating gives CASSPLVEGDYGYTF. This rearrangement joins TRBV4-3 to TRBJ1-2, with a tentative D call TRBD1 (5 bases). Germline-derived CDR1 and CDR2 are LGHNA and YSLEER. The germline V and J ends were trimmed by 4 bases and 3 bases, with 15 bases remaining between them. The CDR3 sequence is 15 residues long.

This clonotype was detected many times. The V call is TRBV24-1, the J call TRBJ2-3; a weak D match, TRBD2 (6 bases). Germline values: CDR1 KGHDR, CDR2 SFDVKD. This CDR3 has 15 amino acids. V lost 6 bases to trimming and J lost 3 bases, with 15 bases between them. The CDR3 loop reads CATSPARGRTDTQYF. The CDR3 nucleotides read TGTGCCACCAGTCCCGCGCGGGGAAGAACAGATACGCAGTATTTT.

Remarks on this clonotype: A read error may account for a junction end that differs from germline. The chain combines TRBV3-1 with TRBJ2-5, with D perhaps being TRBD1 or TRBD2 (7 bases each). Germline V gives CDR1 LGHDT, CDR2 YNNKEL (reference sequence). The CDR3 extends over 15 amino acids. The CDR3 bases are TGTGCCAGCGGCCAGTCAGGGGGGGGCAGGGAGACCCAGTACTTC. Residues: CASGQSGGGRETQYF.

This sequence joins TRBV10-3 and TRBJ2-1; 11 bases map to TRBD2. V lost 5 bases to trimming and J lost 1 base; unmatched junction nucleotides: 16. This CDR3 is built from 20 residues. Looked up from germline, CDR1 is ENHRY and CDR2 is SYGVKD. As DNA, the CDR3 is TGTGCCATCAGTCCCCCGGTAGGGACTAGCGGAGAGAGGTCCTACAATGAGCAGTTCTTC. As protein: CAISPPVGTSGERSYNEQFF.

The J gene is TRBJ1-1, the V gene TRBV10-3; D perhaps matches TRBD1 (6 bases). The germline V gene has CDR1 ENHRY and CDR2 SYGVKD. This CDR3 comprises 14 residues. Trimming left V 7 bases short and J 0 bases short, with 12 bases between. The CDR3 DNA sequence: TGTGCCATCACAACACAGGGCCTGAACACTGAAGCTTTCTTT. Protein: CAITTQGLNTEAFF.

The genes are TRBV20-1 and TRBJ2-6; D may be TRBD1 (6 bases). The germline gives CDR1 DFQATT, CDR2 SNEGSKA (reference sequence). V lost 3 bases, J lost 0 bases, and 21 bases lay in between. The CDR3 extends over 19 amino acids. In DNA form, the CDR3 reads TGCAGTGCTAGCAACCCGATACAGGGTCGCTTCTCTGGGGCCAACGTCCTGACTTTC. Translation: CSASNPIQGRFSGANVLTF.

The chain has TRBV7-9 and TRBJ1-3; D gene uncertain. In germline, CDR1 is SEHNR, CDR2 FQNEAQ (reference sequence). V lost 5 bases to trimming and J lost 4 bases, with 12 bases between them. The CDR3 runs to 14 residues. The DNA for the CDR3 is TGTGCCAGCAGCGCGTCAAGGGTGGGAAACACCATATATTTT. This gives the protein CASSASRVGNTIYF.

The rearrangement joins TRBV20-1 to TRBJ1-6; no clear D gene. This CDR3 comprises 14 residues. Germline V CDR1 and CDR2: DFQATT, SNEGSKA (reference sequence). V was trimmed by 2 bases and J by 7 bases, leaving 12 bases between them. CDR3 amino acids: CSARTRVANSPLHF. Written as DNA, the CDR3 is TGCAGTGCTAGAACAAGGGTTGCCAATTCACCCCTCCACTTT.

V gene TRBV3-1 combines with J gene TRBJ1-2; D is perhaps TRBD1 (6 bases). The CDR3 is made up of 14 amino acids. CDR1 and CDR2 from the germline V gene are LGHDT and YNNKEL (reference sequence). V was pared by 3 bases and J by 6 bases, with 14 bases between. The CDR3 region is CASSHRQAWDGYTF. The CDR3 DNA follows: TGTGCCAGCAGCCATCGACAGGCCTGGGATGGCTACACCTTC.